This T cell receptor (beta chain) originates from a study of T cells expressing NK-cell markers. Study background: TCR beta repertoires came from sorted CD3+CD56+NKG2C+, CD3+CD56+NKG2C- and CD3+CD56-NKG2C+ T cells. In the group of eight sequenced donors, seven were HCMV-seropositive and one was seronegative. General study points: Clones of NKG2C+ T cells that had expanded were of unclear HCMV specificity.

5'RACE template switching with UMIs produced the TCR beta cDNA. TCRdb re-called the 5' RACE reads and gives one entry per CDR3 protein, without DNA. With 200,000 to 300,000 distinct CDR3 sequences in the sample, the ten largest clones hold roughly 4.2%. The CDR3 has 11 amino acids. Germline V gene lookup returns CDR1 SGHTA and CDR2 FQGNSA. As for this clonotype: As yet, its antigen is unknown.

Sequenced material: blood T cells: a sorted CD56 or NKG2C T cell subset, CD4+ or CD8+ T cells, or bulk PBMC T cells (not recorded which). The sequence was collected from a woman aged 18 to 75 in good health. The V and J genes are TRBV7-2 and TRBJ1-1. This CDR3 reads CASSPDTEAFF.